The 21 T cell receptor beta chains reported below all come from one sample, sequenced in a study of blood T cell repertoires in COVID-19. This table comes from immunoSEQ multiplex PCR, and its TCRdb copy is limited to in-frame clones, with some not included. Of around 170,000 clones in the sample, about 81% were seen once. The source material was peripheral blood. Receptor source: a woman of 80 years or more with COVID-19, enrolled during active disease.

This clone has only one observation. The rearrangement links TRBV2 to TRBJ2-1, with 8 bases aligning to TRBD1. Germline V lookup: CDR1 SNHLY, CDR2 FYNNEI. J lost 5 bases, V lost 3 bases, and 0 bases had no gene match. The CDR3 spans 13 residues. CDR3 protein: CASSEDRDNEQFF. CDR3 bases: TGTGCCAGCAGTGAGGACAGGGACAATGAGCAGTTCTTC.

The V and J genes are TRBV10-3 and TRBJ2-5; 7 bases are a match to TRBD1. The CDR3 contains 15 residues. V lost 0 bases and J lost 4; bases outside the gene matches: 5. Germline assignment: CDR1 ENHRY and CDR2 SYGVKD. The CDR3 is CAISESRGLGETQYF. The CDR3 DNA sequence: TGTGCCATCAGTGAGTCGAGGGGGCTCGGAGAGACCCAGTACTTC.

The V call is TRBV5-1, the J call TRBJ2-1, with 9 nucleotides matching TRBD2. V gave up 0 bases and J gave up 4 bases; unmatched junction bases: 8. From germline, CDR1 is SGHRS and CDR2 YFSETQ. CDR3 size: 17 residues. As DNA, the CDR3 is TGCGCCAGCAGCTTGGCCGACAGCGGGGGGCGTTACAATGAGCAGTTCTTC. It codes for CASSLADSGGRYNEQFF.

This clone was seen more than once but under ten times. V is TRBV12-5 and J is TRBJ1-2; 7 bases fit TRBD1. With V trimmed by 0 bases and J by 4 bases, 5 bases remained unmatched. The CDR3 extends over 15 amino acids. Germline lookup yields CDR1 LGHNT and CDR2 FRNRAP. The CDR3 loop is CASGLVTGNSYGYTF. As DNA, the CDR3 is TGTGCTAGTGGTTTGGTGACAGGGAACAGCTATGGCTACACCTTC.

This clone occurred once. The chain couples TRBV6-1 to TRBJ2-5, with 7 bases aligning to TRBD2. Losses at the gene ends were 2 bases for V and 5 bases for J; bases not matched to a gene: 8. Germline V lookup: CDR1 MNHNS, CDR2 SASEGT. This CDR3 comprises 15 residues. CDR3 bases: TGTGCCAGCAGTGAAATCGCGGGGGTTTGGGAGACCCAGTACTTC. Its protein is CASSEIAGVWETQYF.

The chain is built from TRBV24-1 and TRBJ1-2, with 7 positions matching TRBD1. The CDR3 length is 17 residues. Per germline, CDR1 KGHDR and CDR2 SFDVKD. V lost 3 bases, J lost 5 bases, and 14 bases stayed unmatched. CDR3 DNA sequence: TGTGCCACCAGTGATCTGACGAAAACCGGGACAGCTTATGGCTACACCTTC. Residues: CATSDLTKTGTAYGYTF.

The chain couples TRBV12-2 to TRBJ2-7; TRBD2 is the table's D call, not checked against the DNA. TRBV12-2 is listed as a pseudogene. The CDR3 covers 11 residues. The CDR3 DNA sequence: TGTGCAAGTCGCCCGCACGGTGAGCAGTACTTC. This sequence encodes CASRPHGEQYF.

The chain links TRBV6-5 to TRBJ2-6; D is uncertain. The CDR3 is 15 residues long. Trimming took off 6 bases at V and 0 bases at J, with 9 bases between the two ends. The germline V gene encodes CDR1 MNHEY and CDR2 SVGAGI. The CDR3: CASSPRYSGANVLTF. The CDR3 bases are TGTGCCAGCAGCCCCCGGTACTCTGGGGCCAACGTCCTGACTTTC.

CDR3 region: CATSRELGTGFGEQYF. CDR3 nucleotides: TGTGCCACCAGCAGAGAATTAGGGACAGGGTTTGGAGAGCAGTACTTC. The chain carries TRBV15 and TRBJ2-7; 9 nucleotides line up with TRBD1. Per the germline V gene, CDR1 is LNHNV and CDR2 is YYDKDF (reference sequence). This CDR3 spans 16 amino acids. The V and J ends lost 0 bases and 7 bases, in that order; junction bases with no gene match: 10.

This sequence joins TRBV4-2 and TRBJ2-7, with unresolved D. The CDR3 length is 16 residues. Trimming took 4 bases from V and 0 from J, leaving 16 bases between them. Germline CDR1 LGHNA, CDR2 YNFKEQ. Here the CDR3 reads CASSRDPSGISYEQYF. The CDR3, as DNA: TGTGCCAGCAGCCGAGACCCATCCGGTATCTCCTACGAGCAGTACTTC.

The chain joins TRBV7-2 to TRBJ1-5, with TRBD1 identical over 10 bases. Germline V gene data show CDR1 as SGHTA and CDR2 as FQGNSA. Losses at the gene ends were 5 bases for V and 6 bases for J; bases not matched to a gene: 4. This CDR3 is built from 14 residues. The DNA for the CDR3 is TGTGCCAGCAGCCCGGGACAGGGGCGTCAGCCCCAGCATTTT. It is translated as CASSPGQGRQPQHF. The whole variable domain, filled in from reference TRBV7-2 and TRBJ1-5, reads GAGVSQSPSNKVTEKGKDVELRCDPISGHTALYWYRQSLGQGLEFLIYFQGNSAPDKSGLPSDRFSAERTGGSVSTLTIQRTQQEDSAVYLCASSPGQGRQPQHFGDGTRLSIL.

The rearrangement links TRBV4-1 to TRBJ2-7, with 9 positions matching TRBD1. Trimming at V came to 0 bases and at J to 5 bases, leaving 8 bases not matched to a gene. Germline CDR1 and CDR2: MGHRA and YSYEKL. This CDR3 is 16 amino acids long. CDR3 DNA: TGCGCCAGCAGCCAAGATCGAGGGACAGGGTTCGACGAGCAGTACTTC. Protein sequence: CASSQDRGTGFDEQYF.

The rearrangement joins TRBV2 to TRBJ2-2, with D possibly matching TRBD1 (6 bases). CDR1 is SNHLY and CDR2 is FYNNEI in the germline V gene. CDR3 size: 13 residues. The ends were cut back, 9 bases at V and 4 bases at J, with 12 bases in the middle. The CDR3 DNA is TGTGCCAGTCTTAGGGGGAGCACCGGGGAGCTGTTTTTT. Protein sequence: CASLRGSTGELFF.

The chain links TRBV2 to TRBJ2-2; perhaps TRBD1 as D (6 bases). The ends were cut back, 2 bases at V and 4 bases at J, with 14 bases in the middle. Per the germline V gene, CDR1 is SNHLY and CDR2 is FYNNEI. This CDR3 spans 16 amino acids. CDR3 coding DNA: TGTGCCAGCAGTGAATTGGGAACAGGGCGCACCGGGGAGCTGTTTTTT. Translated: CASSELGTGRTGELFF.

The gene calls are TRBV11-3 and TRBJ2-5; TRBD2 agrees at 9 bases. The CDR3 sequence is 17 residues long. From germline, CDR1 is SGHNT and CDR2 YENEEA. V was pared by 7 bases and J by 4 bases, with 16 bases of the junction left unmatched. The CDR3 sequence: CASTWARGAGGPETQYF. The CDR3 DNA sequence: TGTGCCAGCACCTGGGCCCGCGGAGCGGGGGGTCCAGAGACCCAGTACTTC.

The chain carries TRBV4-1 and TRBJ1-2; unclear D gene. In germline, CDR1 is MGHRA, CDR2 YSYEKL. This CDR3 is 12 amino acids long. Deletions cut 1 base from V and 9 bases from J, with 9 bases between. CDR3 in DNA: TGCGCCAGCAGCCAAGTCGGAGGCCGCTACACCTTC. Protein sequence: CASSQVGGRYTF.

The CDR3 is CATSETGTSGREEQFF. In nucleotides, the CDR3 is TGTGCCACCAGTGAAACCGGGACTAGCGGGAGAGAGGAGCAGTTCTTC. This sequence joins TRBV24-1 and TRBJ2-1, with 14 positions matching TRBD2. The CDR3 totals 16 residues. The V gene's germline CDR1 is KGHDR and CDR2 SFDVKD. V gave up 4 bases and J gave up 10 bases; unmatched junction bases: 8.

The rearrangement joins TRBV29-1 to TRBJ2-3; 7 bases align to TRBD1. Germline trimming cut 1 base from V and 1 base from J; bases unmatched to any gene: 2. The CDR3 contains 14 residues. The germline gives CDR1 SQVTM, CDR2 ANQGSEA. The CDR3 DNA is TGCAGCGTTGAAGGACAGGGAGGCACAGATACGCAGTATTTT. It yields the protein CSVEGQGGTDTQYF.

This rearrangement joins TRBV29-1 to TRBJ2-1; 9 positions match TRBD2. Germline-derived CDR1 and CDR2 are SQVTM and ANQGSEA. This CDR3 contains 12 residues. V trimming: 7 bases; J trimming: 6 bases; junction bases outside the gene matches: 4. The CDR3 spells CSASAGGNEQFF. CDR3 coding DNA: TGCAGCGCGTCAGCGGGAGGCAATGAGCAGTTCTTC.

The rearrangement uses TRBV7-9 and TRBJ1-5; unclear D gene. V was cut by 5 bases and J by 4 bases, with 12 bases left in between. Germline V lookup: CDR1 SEHNR, CDR2 FQNEAQ (reference sequence). The CDR3 is 14 residues long. CDR3: CASSPRGPNQPQHF. The CDR3 nucleotides are TGTGCCAGCAGCCCCCGTGGCCCTAATCAGCCCCAGCATTTT. Full variable domain (rest looked up from reference TRBV7-9 and TRBJ1-5): DTGVSQNPRHKITKRGQNVTFRCDPISEHNRLYWYRQTLGQGPEFLTYFQNEAQLEKSRLLSDRFSAERPKGSFSTLEIQRTEQGDSAMYLCASSPRGPNQPQHFGDGTRLSIL.

The chain carries TRBV5-1 and TRBJ2-5; D is unclear. The CDR3 extends over 14 amino acids. V lost 0 bases to trimming and J lost 4 bases, with 10 bases between them. CDR1 is SGHRS, CDR2 YFSETQ, per germline. The CDR3 DNA is TGCGCCAGCAGCTTGGGAGATTTTGGAGAGACCCAGTACTTC. Protein: CASSLGDFGETQYF.